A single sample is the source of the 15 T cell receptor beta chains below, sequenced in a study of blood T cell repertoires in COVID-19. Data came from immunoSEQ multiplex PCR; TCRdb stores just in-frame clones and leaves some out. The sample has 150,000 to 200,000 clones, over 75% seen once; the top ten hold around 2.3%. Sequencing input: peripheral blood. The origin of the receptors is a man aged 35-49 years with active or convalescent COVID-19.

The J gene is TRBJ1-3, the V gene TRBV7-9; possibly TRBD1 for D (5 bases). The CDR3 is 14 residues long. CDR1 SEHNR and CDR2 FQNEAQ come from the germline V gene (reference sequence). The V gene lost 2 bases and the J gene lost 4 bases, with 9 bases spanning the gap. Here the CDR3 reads CASSLMSGGNTIYF. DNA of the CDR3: TGTGCCAGCAGCTTAATGTCAGGGGGAAACACCATATATTTT.

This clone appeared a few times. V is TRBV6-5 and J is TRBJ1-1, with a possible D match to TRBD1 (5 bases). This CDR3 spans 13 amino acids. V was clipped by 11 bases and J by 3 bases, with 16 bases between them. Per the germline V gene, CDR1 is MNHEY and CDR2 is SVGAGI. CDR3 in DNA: TGTGCCGCCTCAACGCCCAGGGACACTGAAGCTTTCTTT. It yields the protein CAASTPRDTEAFF.

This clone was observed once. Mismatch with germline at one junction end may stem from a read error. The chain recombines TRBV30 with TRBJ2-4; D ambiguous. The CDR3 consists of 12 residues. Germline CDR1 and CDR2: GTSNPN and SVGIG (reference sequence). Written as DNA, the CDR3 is TGTGCCTGGGGTGTACAGAAAAACATTCAGTACTTC. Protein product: CAWGVQKNIQYF. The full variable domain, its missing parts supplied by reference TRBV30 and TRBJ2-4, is SQTIHQWPATLVQPVGSPLSLECTVEGTSNPNLYWYRQAAGRGLQLLFYSVGIGQISSEVPQNLSASRPQDRQFILSSKKLLLSDSGFYLCAWGVQKNIQYFGAGTRLSVL.

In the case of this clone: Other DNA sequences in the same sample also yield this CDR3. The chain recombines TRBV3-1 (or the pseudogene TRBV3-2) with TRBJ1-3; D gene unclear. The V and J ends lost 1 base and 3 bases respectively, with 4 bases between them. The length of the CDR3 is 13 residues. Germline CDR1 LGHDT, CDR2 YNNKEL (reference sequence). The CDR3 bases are TGTGCCAGCAGCCAAGGTCGTGGAAACACCATATATTTT. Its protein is CASSQGRGNTIYF.

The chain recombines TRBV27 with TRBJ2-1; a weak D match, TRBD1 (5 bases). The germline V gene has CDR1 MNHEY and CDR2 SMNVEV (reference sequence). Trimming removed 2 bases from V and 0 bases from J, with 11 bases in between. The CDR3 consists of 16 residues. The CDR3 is CASSLPGGHSYNEQFF. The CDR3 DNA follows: TGTGCCAGCAGTTTACCGGGTGGACACTCCTACAATGAGCAGTTCTTC.

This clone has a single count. DNA for the CDR3: TGTGCCAGCAGTTACTCTGAGACAGACTATGGCTACACCTTC. It encodes CASSYSETDYGYTF. The chain links TRBV6-5 to TRBJ1-2, with a possible D match to TRBD1 (5 bases). V lost 0 bases and J lost 3, with 8 bases in between. The CDR3 length is 14 residues. Per germline, CDR1 MNHEY and CDR2 SVGAGI.

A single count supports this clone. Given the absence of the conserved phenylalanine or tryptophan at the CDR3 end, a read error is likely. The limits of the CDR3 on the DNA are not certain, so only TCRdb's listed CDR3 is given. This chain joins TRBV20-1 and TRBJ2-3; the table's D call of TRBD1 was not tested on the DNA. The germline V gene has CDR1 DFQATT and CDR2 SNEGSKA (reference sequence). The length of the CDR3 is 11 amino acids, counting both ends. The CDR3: CSAIKTGAALL.

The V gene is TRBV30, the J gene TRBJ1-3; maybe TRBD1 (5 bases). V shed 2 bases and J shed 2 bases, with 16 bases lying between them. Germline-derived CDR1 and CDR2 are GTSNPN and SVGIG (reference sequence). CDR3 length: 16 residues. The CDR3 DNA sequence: TGTGCCTGGAGTAAGATGAGGGACTCGGCTGGAAACACCATATATTTT. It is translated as CAWSKMRDSAGNTIYF.

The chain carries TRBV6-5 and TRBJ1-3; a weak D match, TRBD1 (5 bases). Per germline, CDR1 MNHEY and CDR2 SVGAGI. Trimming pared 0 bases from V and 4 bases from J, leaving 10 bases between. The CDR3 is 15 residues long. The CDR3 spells CASSYSGGAGNTIYF. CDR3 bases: TGTGCCAGCAGTTACTCGGGCGGGGCCGGAAACACCATATATTTT.

CDR3 sequence reads: CASEAESFGNQPQHF. CDR3 sequence (DNA): TGTGCCAGCGAGGCAGAGTCATTTGGCAATCAGCCCCAGCATTTT. The chain uses TRBV6-5 and TRBJ1-5; D uncertain. CDR3 length equals 15 residues. V dropped 8 bases and J dropped 2 bases, with 16 bases sitting between them. Germline CDR1 reads MNHEY; CDR2 reads SVGAGI.

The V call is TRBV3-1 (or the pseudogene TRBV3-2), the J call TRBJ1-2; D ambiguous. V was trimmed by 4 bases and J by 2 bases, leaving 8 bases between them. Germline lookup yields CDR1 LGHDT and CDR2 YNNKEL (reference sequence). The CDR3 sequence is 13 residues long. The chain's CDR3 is CASSPGINYGYTF. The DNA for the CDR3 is TGTGCCAGCAGCCCGGGAATAAACTATGGCTACACCTTC.

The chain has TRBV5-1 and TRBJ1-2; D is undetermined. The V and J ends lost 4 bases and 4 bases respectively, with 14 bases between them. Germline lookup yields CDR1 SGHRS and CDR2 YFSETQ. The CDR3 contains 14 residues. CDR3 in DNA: TGCGCCAGCAGCCATGGAGAGGTGGTCTATGGCTACACCTTC. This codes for CASSHGEVVYGYTF. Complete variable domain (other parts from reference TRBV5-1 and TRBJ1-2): KAGVTQTPRYLIKTRGQQVTLSCSPISGHRSVSWYQQTPGQGLQFLFEYFSETQRNKGNFPGRFSGRQFSNSRSEMNVSTLELGDSALYLCASSHGEVVYGYTFGSGTRLTVV.

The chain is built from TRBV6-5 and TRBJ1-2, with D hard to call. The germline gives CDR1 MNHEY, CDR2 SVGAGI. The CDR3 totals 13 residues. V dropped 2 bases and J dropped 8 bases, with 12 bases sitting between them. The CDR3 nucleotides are TGTGCCAGCAGTTACCAGGTAGTAGGCGGCTACACCTTC. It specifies CASSYQVVGGYTF.

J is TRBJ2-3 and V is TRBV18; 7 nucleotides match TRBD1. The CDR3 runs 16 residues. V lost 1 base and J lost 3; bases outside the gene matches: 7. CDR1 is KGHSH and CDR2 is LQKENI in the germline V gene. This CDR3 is CASSPQGASNTDTQYF. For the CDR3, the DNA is TGTGCCAGCTCACCACAGGGGGCGTCTAATACAGATACGCAGTATTTT.

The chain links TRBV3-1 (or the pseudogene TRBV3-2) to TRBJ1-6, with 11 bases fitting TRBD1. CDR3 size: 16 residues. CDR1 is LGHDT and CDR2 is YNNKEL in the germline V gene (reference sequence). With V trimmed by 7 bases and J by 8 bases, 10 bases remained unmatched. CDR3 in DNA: TGTGCCAGCACCACGGGGACAGGGGGTGTTTATTCACCCCTCCACTTT. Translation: CASTTGTGGVYSPLHF.